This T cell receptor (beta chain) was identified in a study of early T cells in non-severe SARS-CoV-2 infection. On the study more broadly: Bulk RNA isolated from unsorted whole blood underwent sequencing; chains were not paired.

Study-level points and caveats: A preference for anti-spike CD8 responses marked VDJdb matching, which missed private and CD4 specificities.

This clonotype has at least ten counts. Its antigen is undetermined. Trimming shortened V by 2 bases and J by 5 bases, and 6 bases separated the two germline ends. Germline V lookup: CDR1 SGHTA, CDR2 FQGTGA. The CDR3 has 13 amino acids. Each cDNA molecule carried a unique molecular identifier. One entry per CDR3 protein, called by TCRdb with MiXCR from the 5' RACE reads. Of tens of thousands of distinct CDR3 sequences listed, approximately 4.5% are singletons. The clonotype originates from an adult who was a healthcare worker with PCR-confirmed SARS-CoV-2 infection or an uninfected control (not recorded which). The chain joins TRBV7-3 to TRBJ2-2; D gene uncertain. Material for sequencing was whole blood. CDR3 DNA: TGTGCCAGCAGCTTATCACAGACCGGGGAGCTGTTTTTT. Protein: CASSLSQTGELFF. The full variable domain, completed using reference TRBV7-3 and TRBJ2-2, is GAGVSQTPSNKVTEKGKYVELRCDPISGHTALYWYRQSLGQGPEFLIYFQGTGAADDSGLPNDRFFAVRPEGSVSTLKIQRTERGDSAVYLCASSLSQTGELFFGEGSRLTVL.